This T cell receptor beta chain was captured by sequencing in a study of blood T cell repertoires in COVID-19. Study-level background: Italy, Spain and the United States were the sources of the convalescent and acute COVID-19 samples. Sample material is recorded as cDNA or gDNA derived from T cells, B-cell-depleted T cells, or PBMCs.

Authors' data handling: Nucleated cell number was recorded as an estimate derived from reference gene primer amplification. This table comes from immunoSEQ multiplex PCR, and its TCRdb copy is limited to in-frame clones, with some not included. V, J and clone size were drawn from that table, and D and trimming were deduced from the DNA. Found here are about 230,000 clones, around 83% of them singletons; the top ten hold over 0.95%. Material for sequencing was peripheral blood. The origin of this receptor is a man aged 35-49 years with acute or convalescent COVID-19.

Written as DNA, the CDR3 is TGTGCCAGCCCCCCATGGTCAGGGGGGAATGAAAAACTGTTTTTT. Translation gives CASPPWSGGNEKLFF. The J gene is TRBJ1-4, the V gene TRBV5-8; 7 bases align to TRBD1. The CDR3 extends over 15 amino acids. Losses at the gene ends were 7 bases for V and 5 bases for J; bases not matched to a gene: 11. Germline-derived CDR1 and CDR2 are SGHTS and YDEGEE.